The TCR beta chain described here comes from a study of T cells after yellow fever vaccination. Trimming at V came to 6 bases and at J to 3 bases, leaving 8 bases not matched to a gene. Germline-derived CDR1 and CDR2 are MNHEY and SMNVEV (reference sequence). CDR3 length equals 14 residues. From the 5' RACE reads, TCRdb called clonotypes with MiXCR, one entry per CDR3 protein. The table has some 110,000 distinct CDR3 sequences, 8.4% seen once. This material consisted of CD8+ T cells sorted from PBMCs, taken 45 days after the yellow fever booster vaccination. This sequence joins TRBV27 and TRBJ2-7; 7 bases match TRBD1. The clonotype comes from a young man who received the YFV17D yellow fever vaccine. The CDR3 sequence is CASRPGTADYEQYF. The CDR3 DNA reads TGTGCCAGCAGGCCCGGGACAGCGGACTACGAGCAGTACTTC.